Detailed here is one T cell receptor (beta chain). Its antigen is still unknown. The entry originates in a study of response to subunit inactivated influenza vaccine. Findings and limits, study-wide: Researchers suggested that each seasonal influenza vaccination recruits few new T cells.

Unmatched junction bases numbered 5, after V lost 3 bases and J lost 0 bases. Germline-derived CDR1 and CDR2 are SGHVS and FNYEAQ. This CDR3 contains 16 residues. Using its own MiXCR run on the RT-PCR reads, TCRdb lists one record per CDR3 protein. The sample lists about 310,000 distinct CDR3 sequences; 20% to 25% were seen once. This sequence originates from a man aged 45 to 75 who received an inactivated influenza vaccine. V gene TRBV7-6 combines with J gene TRBJ2-7, with 10 nucleotides matching TRBD2. The source was PBMCs from blood, collected less than 22 months after vaccination. The CDR3 DNA follows: TGTGCCAGCAGCTTGGGGACTAGCGCCGTCTCCTACGAGCAGTACTTC. This sequence encodes CASSLGTSAVSYEQYF.